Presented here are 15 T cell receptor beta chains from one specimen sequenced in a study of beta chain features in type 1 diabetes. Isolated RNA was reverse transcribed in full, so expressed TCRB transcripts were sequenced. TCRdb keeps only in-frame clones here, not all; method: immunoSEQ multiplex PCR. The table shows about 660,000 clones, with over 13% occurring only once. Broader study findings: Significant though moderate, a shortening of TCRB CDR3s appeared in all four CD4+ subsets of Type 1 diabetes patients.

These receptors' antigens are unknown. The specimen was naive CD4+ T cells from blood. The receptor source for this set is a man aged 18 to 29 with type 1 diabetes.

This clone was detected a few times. The CDR3 sequence is CAWSVGLTDKPQHF. In DNA, the CDR3 is TGTGCCTGGAGTGTAGGGTTGACAGATAAGCCCCAGCATTTT. V gene TRBV30 combines with J gene TRBJ1-5; D might be TRBD1 (5 bases). Deletions cut 0 bases from V and 8 bases from J, with 14 bases between. CDR3 size: 14 residues. CDR1 GTSNPN and CDR2 SVGIG come from the germline V gene (reference sequence).

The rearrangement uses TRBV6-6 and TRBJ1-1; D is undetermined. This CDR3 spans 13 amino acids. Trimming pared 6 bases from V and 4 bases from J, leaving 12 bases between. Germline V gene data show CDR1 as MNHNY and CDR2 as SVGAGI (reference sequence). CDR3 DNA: TGTGCCAGCAGGTACACCGAGGGCACTGAAGCTTTCTTT. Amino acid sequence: CASRYTEGTEAFF.

The CDR3, as DNA: TGTGCCAGCAGTTTAGATCCGGGACAGCTCCAAGAGACCCAGTACTTC. It translates to CASSLDPGQLQETQYF. J is TRBJ2-5 and V is TRBV28; the match to TRBD1 covers 7 bases. The CDR3 contains 16 residues. Trimming at V came to 2 bases and at J to 1 base, leaving 7 bases not matched to a gene. Germline CDR1 reads MDHEN; CDR2 reads SYDVKM. The whole variable domain, filled in from reference TRBV28 and TRBJ2-5, reads DVKVTQSSRYLVKRTGEKVFLECVQDMDHENMFWYRQDPGLGLRLIYFSYDVKMKEKGDIPEGYSVSREKKERFSLILESASTNQTSMYLCASSLDPGQLQETQYFGPGTRLLVL.

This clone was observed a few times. The CDR3 sequence: CAWSVPGNGIYEQYF. CDR3 nucleotides: TGTGCCTGGAGTGTACCCGGGAATGGGATCTACGAGCAGTACTTC. The chain combines TRBV30 with TRBJ2-7; a weak D match, TRBD2 (5 bases). Germline lookup yields CDR1 GTSNPN and CDR2 SVGIG (reference sequence). The CDR3 length is 15 residues. The V end lost 0 bases, the J end lost 3 bases, and 15 bases lay between the germline ends.

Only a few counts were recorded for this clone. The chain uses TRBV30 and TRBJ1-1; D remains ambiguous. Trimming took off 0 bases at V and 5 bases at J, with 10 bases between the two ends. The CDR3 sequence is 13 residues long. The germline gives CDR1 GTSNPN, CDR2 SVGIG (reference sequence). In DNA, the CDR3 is TGTGCCTGGAGTGTCCGTCTGGGGACTGAAGCTTTCTTT. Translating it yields CAWSVRLGTEAFF. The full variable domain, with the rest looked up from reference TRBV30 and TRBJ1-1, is SQTIHQWPATLVQPVGSPLSLECTVEGTSNPNLYWYRQAAGRGLQLLFYSVGIGQISSEVPQNLSASRPQDRQFILSSKKLLLSDSGFYLCAWSVRLGTEAFFGQGTRLTVV.

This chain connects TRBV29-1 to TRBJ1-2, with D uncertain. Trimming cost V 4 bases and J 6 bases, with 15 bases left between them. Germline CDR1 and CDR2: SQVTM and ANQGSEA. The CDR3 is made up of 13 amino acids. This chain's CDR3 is CSVVASLRHGYTF. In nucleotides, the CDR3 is TGCAGCGTTGTAGCGTCACTTCGACATGGCTACACCTTC.

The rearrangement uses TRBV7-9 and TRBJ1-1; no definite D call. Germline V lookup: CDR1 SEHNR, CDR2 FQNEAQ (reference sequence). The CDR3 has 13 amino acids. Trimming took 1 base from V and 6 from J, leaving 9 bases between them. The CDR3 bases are TGTGCCAGCAGCTTAGGTAGTGGCGCTGAAGCTTTCTTT. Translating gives CASSLGSGAEAFF.

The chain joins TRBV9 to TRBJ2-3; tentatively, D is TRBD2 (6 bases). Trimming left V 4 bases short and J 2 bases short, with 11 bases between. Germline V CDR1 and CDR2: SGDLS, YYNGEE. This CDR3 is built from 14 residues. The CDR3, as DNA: TGTGCCAGCAGCCCCCGGACTAACACAGATACGCAGTATTTT. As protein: CASSPRTNTDTQYF.

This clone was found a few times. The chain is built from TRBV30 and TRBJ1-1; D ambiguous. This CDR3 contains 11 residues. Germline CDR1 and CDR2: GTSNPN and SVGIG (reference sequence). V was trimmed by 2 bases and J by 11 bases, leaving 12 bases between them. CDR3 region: CAWSRRGGAFF. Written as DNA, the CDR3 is TGTGCCTGGAGTCGTCGAGGAGGGGCTTTCTTT.

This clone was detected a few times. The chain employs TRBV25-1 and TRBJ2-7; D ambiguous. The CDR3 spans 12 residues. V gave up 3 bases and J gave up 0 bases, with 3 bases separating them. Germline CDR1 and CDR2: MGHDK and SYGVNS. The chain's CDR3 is CASSDHSYEQYF. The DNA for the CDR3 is TGTGCCAGCAGTGACCACTCCTACGAGCAGTACTTC.

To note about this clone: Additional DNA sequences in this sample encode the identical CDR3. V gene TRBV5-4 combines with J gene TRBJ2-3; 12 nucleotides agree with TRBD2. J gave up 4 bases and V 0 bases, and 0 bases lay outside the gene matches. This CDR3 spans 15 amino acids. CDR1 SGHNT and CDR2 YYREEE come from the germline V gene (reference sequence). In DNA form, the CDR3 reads TGTGCCAGCAGCTTGGGACTAGCGGGAGCAGATACGCAGTATTTT. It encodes CASSLGLAGADTQYF. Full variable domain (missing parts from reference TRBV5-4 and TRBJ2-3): ETGVTQSPTHLIKTRGQQVTLRCSSQSGHNTVSWYQQALGQGPQFIFQYYREEENGRGNFPPRFSGLQFPNYSSELNVNALELDDSALYLCASSLGLAGADTQYFGPGTRLTVL.

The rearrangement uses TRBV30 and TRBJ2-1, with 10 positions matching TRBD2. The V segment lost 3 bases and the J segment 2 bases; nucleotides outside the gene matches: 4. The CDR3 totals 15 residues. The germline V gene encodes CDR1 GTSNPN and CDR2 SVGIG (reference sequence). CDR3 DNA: TGTGCCTGGAGGCTTGGACTAGCGGCCTACAATGAGCAGTTCTTC. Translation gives CAWRLGLAAYNEQFF.

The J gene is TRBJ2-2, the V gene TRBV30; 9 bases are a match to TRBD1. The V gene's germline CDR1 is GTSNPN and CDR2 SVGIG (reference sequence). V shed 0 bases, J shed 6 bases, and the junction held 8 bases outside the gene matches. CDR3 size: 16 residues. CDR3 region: CAWSVSQGARAGELFF. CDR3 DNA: TGTGCCTGGAGTGTGTCACAGGGGGCGCGTGCCGGGGAGCTGTTTTTT. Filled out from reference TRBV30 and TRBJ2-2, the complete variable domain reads SQTIHQWPATLVQPVGSPLSLECTVEGTSNPNLYWYRQAAGRGLQLLFYSVGIGQISSEVPQNLSASRPQDRQFILSSKKLLLSDSGFYLCAWSVSQGARAGELFFGEGSRLTVL.

The CDR3 reads CASSLVGQSSYNEQFF. As DNA, the CDR3 is TGTGCCAGCAGCTTGGTGGGACAGAGCTCCTACAATGAGCAGTTCTTC. The chain uses TRBV5-6 and TRBJ2-1; 7 nucleotides align to TRBD1. Germline V gene data show CDR1 as SGHDT and CDR2 as YYEEEE. The CDR3 contains 16 residues. Germline trimming cut 0 bases from V and 0 bases from J; bases unmatched to any gene: 3.

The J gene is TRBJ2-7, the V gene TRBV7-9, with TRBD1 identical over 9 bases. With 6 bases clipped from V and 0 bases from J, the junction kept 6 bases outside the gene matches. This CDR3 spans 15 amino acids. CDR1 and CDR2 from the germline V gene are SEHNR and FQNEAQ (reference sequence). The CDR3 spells CASSPGTGYSYEQYF. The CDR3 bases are TGTGCCAGCAGTCCCGGGACAGGGTACTCCTACGAGCAGTACTTC. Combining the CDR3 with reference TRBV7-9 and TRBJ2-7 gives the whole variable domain DTGVSQNPRHKITKRGQNVTFRCDPISEHNRLYWYRQTLGQGPEFLTYFQNEAQLEKSRLLSDRFSAERPKGSFSTLEIQRTEQGDSAMYLCASSPGTGYSYEQYFGPGTRLTVT.